The clone carrying this T cell receptor (beta chain) was detected many times. Its antigen remains unknown. This entry belongs to a study of human T cells and chemical hapten exposure. Germline V gives CDR1 DFQATT, CDR2 SNEGSKA (reference sequence). The CDR3 totals 17 residues. V dropped 0 bases and J dropped 9; count of bases not matched to a gene: 16. Time point noted: healthy volunteer bleed at 6 weeks. Unfractionated whole blood was the source of the extracted total RNA. It was the library that attached unique molecular identifiers to individual cDNA molecules. MiXCR was run by TCRdb on the RACE reads, yielding one entry per CDR3 protein. The sample has 65,000 to 95,000 distinct CDR3 sequences, 7% to 9.5% seen once. Study-wide results and caveats: TCRs exceeding 1 in 1000 frequency stayed unchanged with DPC sensitization.

The V and J genes are TRBV20-1 and TRBJ2-3; TRBD1 aligns across 9 bases. The TCR comes from a female donor in good health. Some clones in this sample may be carry-over from other donors' samples. Sequenced input: whole blood. CDR3 loop: CSARDERDRVWLGTQYF. CDR3 bases: TGCAGTGCTAGAGATGAGCGGGACAGGGTATGGCTAGGCACGCAGTATTTT.